This T cell receptor (beta chain) was retrieved from a study of shared clonotypes between healthy human individuals. Study as a whole: Researchers assigned three CD4 naive, three CD4 memory, two CD8 naive and one CD8 memory plate to each donor. Findings and limits, study-wide: Clonotype sharing among donors was thought likely to change with sequencing depth.

The CDR3 sequence is 15 residues long. V shed 3 bases and J shed 5 bases, with 17 bases lying between them. Germline CDR1 reads GTSNPN; CDR2 reads SVGIG (reference sequence). Per sorted-subset replicate PCR, input was 200 to 250 ng DNA, representing about 32,000 T cell genomes. Generated by immunoSEQ multiplex PCR, the TCRdb table keeps only in-frame clones and is missing some. Counted here are 950,000 to 1,200,000 clones, 60% to 85% occurring once; the ten biggest clones make up approximately 0.95%. Comment on this clone: Its antigen remains unidentified.

V and J are TRBV30 and TRBJ2-1, with a weak D call TRBD2 (5 bases). This receptor was identified in a man aged 18 to 30 in good health. Some clones in this sample may be carry-over from other donors' samples. The sequenced sample was memory CD4+ T cells from PBMCs. Subset denoted: CD45RA-negative fraction. The CDR3 DNA is TGTGCCTGGAGGACGGACTGGCGGGTCGACAATGAGCAGTTCTTC. Protein sequence: CAWRTDWRVDNEQFF.